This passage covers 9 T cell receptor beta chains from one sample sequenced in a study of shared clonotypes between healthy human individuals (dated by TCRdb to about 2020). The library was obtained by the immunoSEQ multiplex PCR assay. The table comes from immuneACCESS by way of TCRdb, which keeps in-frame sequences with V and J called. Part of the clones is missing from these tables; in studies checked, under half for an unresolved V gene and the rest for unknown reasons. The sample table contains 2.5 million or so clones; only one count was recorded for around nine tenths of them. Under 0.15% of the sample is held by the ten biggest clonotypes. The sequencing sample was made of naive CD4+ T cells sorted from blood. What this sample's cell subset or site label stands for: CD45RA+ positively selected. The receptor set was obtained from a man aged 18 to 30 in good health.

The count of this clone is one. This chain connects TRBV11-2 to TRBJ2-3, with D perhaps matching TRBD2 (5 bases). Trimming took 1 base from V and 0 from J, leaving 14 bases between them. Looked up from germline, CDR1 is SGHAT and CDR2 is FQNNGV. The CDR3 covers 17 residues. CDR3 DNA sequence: TGTGCCAGCAGCTTAGGAATGAGCGGAACTAGCACAGATACGCAGTATTTT. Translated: CASSLGMSGTSTDTQYF. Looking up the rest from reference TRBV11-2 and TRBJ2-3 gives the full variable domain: EAGVAQSPRYKIIEKRQSVAFWCNPISGHATLYWYQQILGQGPKLLIQFQNNGVVDDSQLPKDRFSAERLKGVDSTLKIQPAKLEDSAVYLCASSLGMSGTSTDTQYFGPGTRLTVL.

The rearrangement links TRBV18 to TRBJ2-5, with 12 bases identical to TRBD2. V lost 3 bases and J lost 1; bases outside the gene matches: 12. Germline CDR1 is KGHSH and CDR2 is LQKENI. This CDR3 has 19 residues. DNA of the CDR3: TGTGCCAGCTCACCGCGTGCGAGGACTAGCGGGGATCTCCAAGAGACCCAGTACTTC. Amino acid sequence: CASSPRARTSGDLQETQYF.

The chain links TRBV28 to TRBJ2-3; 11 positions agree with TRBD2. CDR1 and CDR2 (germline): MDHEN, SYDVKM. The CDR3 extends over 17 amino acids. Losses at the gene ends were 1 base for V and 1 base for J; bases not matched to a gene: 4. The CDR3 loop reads CASSLSQGLAGTDTQYF. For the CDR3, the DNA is TGTGCCAGCAGTTTATCCCAGGGACTAGCGGGCACAGATACGCAGTATTTT.

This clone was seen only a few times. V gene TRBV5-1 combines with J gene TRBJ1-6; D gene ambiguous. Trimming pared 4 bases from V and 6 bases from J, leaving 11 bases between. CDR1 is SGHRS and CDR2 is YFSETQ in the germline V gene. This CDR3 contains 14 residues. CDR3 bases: TGCGCCAGCAGCCCGGACGGGATTAATTCACCCCTCCACTTT. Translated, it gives CASSPDGINSPLHF.

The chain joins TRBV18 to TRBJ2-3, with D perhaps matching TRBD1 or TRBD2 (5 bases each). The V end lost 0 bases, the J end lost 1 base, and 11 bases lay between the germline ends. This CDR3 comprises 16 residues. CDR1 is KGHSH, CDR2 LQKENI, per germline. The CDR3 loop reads CASSPPVGTGTDTQYF. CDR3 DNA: TGTGCCAGCTCACCACCGGTGGGGACGGGCACAGATACGCAGTATTTT.

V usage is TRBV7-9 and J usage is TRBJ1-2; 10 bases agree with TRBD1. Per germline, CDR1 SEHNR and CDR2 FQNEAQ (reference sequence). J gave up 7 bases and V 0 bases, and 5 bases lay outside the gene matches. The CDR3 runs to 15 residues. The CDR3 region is CASSLAGTGEVGYTF. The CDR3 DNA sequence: TGTGCCAGCAGCTTAGCGGGGACAGGGGAAGTTGGCTACACCTTC.

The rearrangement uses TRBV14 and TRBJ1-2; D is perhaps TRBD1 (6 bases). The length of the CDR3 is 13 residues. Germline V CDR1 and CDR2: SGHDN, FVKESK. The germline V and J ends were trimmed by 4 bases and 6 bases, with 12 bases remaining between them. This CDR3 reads CASSLRDNNGYTF. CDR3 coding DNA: TGTGCCAGCAGCCTACGGGACAATAATGGCTACACCTTC.

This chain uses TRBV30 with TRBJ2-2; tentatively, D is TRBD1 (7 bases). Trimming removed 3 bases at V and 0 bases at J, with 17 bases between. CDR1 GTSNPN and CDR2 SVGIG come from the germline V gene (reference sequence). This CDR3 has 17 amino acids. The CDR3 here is CAWRRGTAIPNTGELFF. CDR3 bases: TGTGCCTGGAGACGGGGGACAGCAATACCGAACACCGGGGAGCTGTTTTTT.

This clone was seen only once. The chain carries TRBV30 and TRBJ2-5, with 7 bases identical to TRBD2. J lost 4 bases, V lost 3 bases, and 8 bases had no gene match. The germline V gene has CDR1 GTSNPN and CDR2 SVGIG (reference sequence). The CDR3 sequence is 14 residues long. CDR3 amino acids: CAWRGTISSETQYF. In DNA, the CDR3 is TGTGCCTGGAGGGGGACTATTAGTTCAGAGACCCAGTACTTC.